Sequencing of this T cell receptor (beta chain) was carried out in a study of blood T cell repertoires in COVID-19. As originally analysed: The assay estimated nucleated cells by amplifying reference gene primers. The repertoire was sequenced with immunoSEQ multiplex PCR; TCRdb's copy has only in-frame clones and lacks some. That table gives V, J and clone size, and the DNA gave D and trimming. Altogether 35,000 to 45,000 clones are present, 89% being singletons, with the ten largest covering 0.3% to 0.45%. Only one count was recorded for this clone. Germline CDR1 reads SGHTA; CDR2 reads FQGNSA. The V gene lost 4 bases and the J gene lost 6 bases, with 19 bases spanning the gap. CDR3 length: 15 residues.

This sequence originates from a human donor in a cohort sampled during active COVID-19. Sequenced material: peripheral blood. The chain uses TRBV7-2 and TRBJ2-7; TRBD1 is a possible D gene (6 bases). CDR3 coding DNA: TGTGCCAGCAGCTCTTTAGAATTCCGGACAGTCGAGCAGTACTTC. Its protein is CASSSLEFRTVEQYF.